These 26 T cell receptor beta chains came from one sample sequenced in a study of cytotoxic CD8 clonotypes in ibrutinib-treated CLL. The method was immunoSEQ multiplex PCR; TCRdb's version includes in-frame clones alone and lacks a portion of them. The repertoire consists of over 100,000 clones, with over 75% occurring once and the leading ten covering approximately 2%. The sample in question was PBMCs, obtained after 24 months of ibrutinib treatment. The source of these receptors is a human donor with chronic lymphocytic leukemia.

The rearrangement links TRBV5-1 to TRBJ2-2, with D perhaps given as TRBD1 or TRBD2 (5 bases each). CDR3 length: 15 amino acids. Per the germline V gene, CDR1 is SGHRS and CDR2 is YFSETQ. V was trimmed by 4 bases and J by 5 bases, leaving 15 bases between them. The CDR3 loop reads CASSKQTDYTGELFF. For the CDR3, the DNA is TGCGCCAGCAGCAAGCAGACAGACTATACCGGGGAGCTGTTTTTT.

This clone was detected only a few times. The chain is built from TRBV30 and TRBJ2-3, with D unresolved. Per germline, CDR1 GTSNPN and CDR2 SVGIG (reference sequence). The CDR3 loop spans 11 amino acids. V dropped 0 bases and J dropped 2 bases, with 0 bases sitting between them. CDR3 bases: TGTGCCTGGAGTGTCACAGATACGCAGTATTTT. This codes for CAWSVTDTQYF.

This clone was picked up a small number of times. The chain combines TRBV28 with TRBJ2-7; 11 nucleotides align to TRBD2. J was trimmed by 0 bases and V by 4 bases; bases with no gene match: 2. CDR3 size: 15 residues. The germline V gene has CDR1 MDHEN and CDR2 SYDVKM. The CDR3 DNA reads TGTGCCAGCAGTTCAACTAGCGGGGGCTCCTACGAGCAGTACTTC. This sequence encodes CASSSTSGGSYEQYF.

The chain employs TRBV9 and TRBJ1-1; 8 bases are shared with TRBD1. The CDR3 is 14 residues long. Germline-derived CDR1 and CDR2 are SGDLS and YYNGEE. V shed 0 bases, J shed 5 bases, and the junction held 3 bases outside the gene matches. CDR3 in amino acids: CASSVATGGTEAFF. CDR3 sequence (DNA): TGTGCCAGCAGCGTAGCTACAGGGGGGACTGAAGCTTTCTTT.

This chain uses TRBV14 with TRBJ1-1; D perhaps matches TRBD1 (6 bases). From germline, CDR1 is SGHDN and CDR2 FVKESK. Between the trimmed V and J ends, which lost 3 bases and 3 bases, there was a span of 14 bases. The CDR3 extends over 15 amino acids. The CDR3 nucleotides read TGTGCCAGCAGCCACTACAGGGACGGGGACACTGAAGCTTTCTTT. It encodes CASSHYRDGDTEAFF.

The rearrangement links TRBV19 to TRBJ2-1, with D unresolved. Looked up from germline, CDR1 is LNHDA and CDR2 is SQIVND (reference sequence). V was trimmed by 5 bases and J by 5 bases, leaving 4 bases between them. The CDR3 has 11 residues. Here the CDR3 reads CASSAHNEQFF. CDR3 DNA sequence: TGTGCCAGTAGTGCACACAATGAGCAGTTCTTC.

This clone has only one observation. This chain links TRBV15 with TRBJ1-5; no reliable D call. Germline V lookup: CDR1 LNHNV, CDR2 YYDKDF (reference sequence). V dropped 0 bases and J dropped 0 bases, with 6 bases sitting between them. The CDR3 contains 15 residues. This CDR3 is CATSREVHSNQPQHF. The CDR3 DNA sequence: TGTGCCACCAGCAGAGAGGTCCATAGCAATCAGCCCCAGCATTTT.

The J gene is TRBJ2-5, the V gene TRBV2; D is undetermined. Germline CDR1 reads SNHLY; CDR2 reads FYNNEI. V lost 5 bases and J 5 bases, leaving 18 bases between the germline ends. The CDR3 is 15 amino acids. The CDR3: CASSPQLPGEETQYF. The CDR3 bases are TGTGCCAGCAGTCCCCAGCTGCCCGGTGAGGAGACCCAGTACTTC. Full variable domain (rest looked up from reference TRBV2 and TRBJ2-5): EPEVTQTPSHQVTQMGQEVILRCVPISNHLYFYWYRQILGQKVEFLVSFYNNEISEKSEIFDDQFSVERPDGSNFTLKIRSTKLEDSAMYFCASSPQLPGEETQYFGPGTRLLVL.

J is TRBJ2-3 and V is TRBV12-5; possibly TRBD2 for D (6 bases). The CDR3 length is 14 residues. CDR1 and CDR2 from the germline V gene are LGHNT and FRNRAP. Trimming cost V 2 bases and J 4 bases, with 10 bases left between them. The CDR3 here is CASGLTPSADTQYF. CDR3 sequence (DNA): TGTGCTAGTGGTTTGACCCCTAGCGCAGATACGCAGTATTTT.

The chain uses TRBV10-3 and TRBJ2-3; TRBD2 matches 11 bases. J lost 1 base, V lost 5 bases, and 8 bases had no gene match. CDR3 size: 17 residues. Per the germline V gene, CDR1 is ENHRY and CDR2 is SYGVKD. The CDR3 loop reads CAISSTSGIVGTDTQYF. The CDR3 nucleotides read TGTGCCATCAGTTCGACTAGCGGGATTGTGGGCACAGATACGCAGTATTTT.

The CDR3 DNA sequence: TGTGCCAGCTCCTCCCGTACGGGAGAGAGCACCGGGGAGCTGTTTTTT. It encodes CASSSRTGESTGELFF. V usage is TRBV18 and J usage is TRBJ2-2, with D perhaps matching TRBD2 (6 bases). The ends were cut back, 6 bases at V and 4 bases at J, with 18 bases in the middle. In germline, CDR1 is KGHSH, CDR2 LQKENI. The CDR3 extends over 16 amino acids. Full variable domain (rest looked up from reference TRBV18 and TRBJ2-2): NAGVMQNPRHLVRRRGQEARLRCSPMKGHSHVYWYRQLPEEGLKFMVYLQKENIIDESGMPKERFSAEFPKEGPSILRIQQVVRGDSAAYFCASSSRTGESTGELFFGEGSRLTVL.

This clone occurred a few times. The chain is built from TRBV27 and TRBJ1-6; no firm D call. The CDR3 runs 14 residues. Per germline, CDR1 MNHEY and CDR2 SMNVEV (reference sequence). Trimming took 7 bases from V and 7 from J, leaving 14 bases between them. In DNA form, the CDR3 reads TGTGCCAGCACTCGAGTAGGTCTAAATTCACCCCTCCACTTT. It specifies CASTRVGLNSPLHF.

The V and J genes are TRBV19 and TRBJ2-7; D call uncertain. The germline V gene has CDR1 LNHDA and CDR2 SQIVND (reference sequence). This CDR3 is built from 12 residues. V shed 7 bases and J shed 1 base, with 8 bases lying between them. CDR3 nucleotide sequence: TGTGCCAGTATGACCGAATCCTACGAGCAGTACTTC. Protein sequence: CASMTESYEQYF.

J is TRBJ2-5 and V is TRBV19, with TRBD2 matching 10 bases. V lost 6 bases to trimming and J lost 4 bases; unmatched junction nucleotides: 8. Looked up from germline, CDR1 is LNHDA and CDR2 is SQIVND (reference sequence). CDR3 size: 15 residues. The CDR3 DNA follows: TGTGCCAGTAGAGCTAGCGGGAGAAGGGGAGAGACCCAGTACTTC. Amino acid sequence: CASRASGRRGETQYF.

The chain carries TRBV29-1 and TRBJ2-3, with D perhaps TRBD1 (5 bases). Between the trimmed V and J ends, which lost 7 bases and 7 bases, there was a span of 18 bases. The CDR3 is made up of 13 amino acids. Germline V gene lookup returns CDR1 SQVTM and CDR2 ANQGSEA. CDR3 residues: CSAPQPDTNTQYF. CDR3 DNA: TGCAGCGCACCCCAACCGGACACGAATACGCAGTATTTT.

The V gene is TRBV7-2, the J gene TRBJ2-1; 7 bases match TRBD2. Germline assignment: CDR1 SGHTA and CDR2 FQGNSA. CDR3 length: 14 residues. V was pared by 1 base and J by 10 bases, with 7 bases of the junction left unmatched. The CDR3 nucleotides read TGTGCCAGCAGCTTAGGGCCCCGGGGAGGGGAGCAGTTCTTC. This encodes CASSLGPRGGEQFF.

This clone was counted a single time. The junction departs from germline at one end; a sequencing error may be responsible. This chain links TRBV7-3 with TRBJ1-2; D is perhaps TRBD1 (5 bases). Germline lookup yields CDR1 SGHTA and CDR2 FQGTGA. This CDR3 comprises 15 residues. The CDR3 is CASSLTGERNYGYTF. Here the CDR3 DNA reads TGTGCCAGCAGCCTAACGGGGGAAAGGAACTATGGCTACACCTTC.

The CDR3 DNA follows: TGTGCCAGCAGCGTGACTAGCGGGGGGGCGACAGATACGCAGTATTTT. Its protein product is CASSVTSGGATDTQYF. The chain combines TRBV9 with TRBJ2-3; 14 nucleotides agree with TRBD2. Germline V gene lookup returns CDR1 SGDLS and CDR2 YYNGEE. V shed 2 bases, J shed 3 bases, and the junction held 2 bases outside the gene matches. CDR3 length equals 16 residues. Drawing the rest from reference TRBV9 and TRBJ2-3, the complete variable domain is DSGVTQTPKHLITATGQRVTLRCSPRSGDLSVYWYQQSLDQGLQFLIQYYNGEERAKGNILERFSAQQFPDLHSELNLSSLELGDSALYFCASSVTSGGATDTQYFGPGTRLTVL.

This sequence joins TRBV7-2 and TRBJ1-2, with D hard to call. CDR3 size: 15 residues. Germline lookup yields CDR1 SGHTA and CDR2 FQGNSA. V was cut by 1 base and J by 2 bases, with 11 bases left in between. The CDR3 here is CASSLGSGANYGYTF. The CDR3 nucleotides are TGTGCCAGCAGCTTAGGTTCAGGCGCCAACTATGGCTACACCTTC.

V is TRBV14 and J is TRBJ1-1; a weak D match, TRBD1 (5 bases). Trimming shortened V by 4 bases and J by 1 base, and 16 bases separated the two germline ends. The CDR3 totals 16 residues. CDR1 is SGHDN and CDR2 is FVKESK in the germline V gene. CDR3 in amino acids: CASSRRGTQGNTEAFF. CDR3 DNA: TGTGCCAGCAGCCGGAGAGGCACTCAGGGGAACACTGAAGCTTTCTTT.

This rearrangement joins TRBV19 to TRBJ1-2; 9 positions agree with TRBD1. The CDR3 totals 13 residues. The germline V gene encodes CDR1 LNHDA and CDR2 SQIVND (reference sequence). Losses at the gene ends were 7 bases for V and 4 bases for J; bases not matched to a gene: 4. In DNA, the CDR3 is TGTGCCAGTACCAGGACAGGGGCCTATGGCTACACCTTC. Its translation: CASTRTGAYGYTF.

V usage is TRBV29-1 and J usage is TRBJ2-7, with D perhaps TRBD2 (6 bases). The V gene lost 1 base and the J gene lost 0 bases, with 16 bases spanning the gap. The CDR3 runs 16 residues. Germline V gene sequence: CDR1 SQVTM, CDR2 ANQGSEA. This chain's CDR3 is CSVEGPREGGSYEQYF. As DNA, the CDR3 is TGCAGCGTTGAAGGTCCCCGAGAGGGAGGCTCCTACGAGCAGTACTTC.

The chain has TRBV6-6 and TRBJ1-2, with D perhaps TRBD1 (5 bases). Germline V gives CDR1 MNHNY, CDR2 SVGAGI (reference sequence). Trimming took off 4 bases at V and 8 bases at J, with 17 bases between the two ends. The CDR3 has 14 residues. The chain's CDR3 is CASSWEKGLGGYTF. The CDR3 DNA reads as TGTGCCAGCAGTTGGGAGAAGGGGTTGGGGGGCTACACCTTC.

This rearrangement joins TRBV5-1 to TRBJ1-1; the match to TRBD1 covers 9 bases. The CDR3 sequence is 15 residues long. The trim removed 4 bases at V and 1 base at J, leaving 5 bases unmatched. Per germline, CDR1 SGHRS and CDR2 YFSETQ. CDR3 loop: CASSRTGVGNTEAFF. The CDR3 DNA reads as TGCGCCAGCAGCCGGACAGGGGTCGGGAACACTGAAGCTTTCTTT.

The V call is TRBV2, the J call TRBJ2-6, with 9 bases lining up with TRBD1. The germline gives CDR1 SNHLY, CDR2 FYNNEI. This CDR3 has 17 amino acids. J lost 0 bases, V lost 7 bases, and 7 bases had no gene match. CDR3 DNA: TGTGCCAGCAACCCCGGGACAGGGCGCTCTGGGGCCAACGTCCTGACTTTC. Translation gives CASNPGTGRSGANVLTF.

V and J are TRBV5-1 and TRBJ2-5; no firm D call. Trimming left V 0 bases short and J 6 bases short, with 15 bases between. CDR1 and CDR2 from the germline V gene are SGHRS and YFSETQ. This CDR3 is built from 15 residues. The DNA of the CDR3 is TGCGCCAGCAGCTTGGGACTTGAAGCCTCCAAGACCCAGTACTTC. Translation gives CASSLGLEASKTQYF.